Listed here are 11 T cell receptor beta chains from one sample, sequenced in a study of CD8+CD57+ T cells in acquired aplastic anemia (dated by TCRdb to the late 2010s). The patients picked for sequencing were ones in whom flow cytometry had shown an expansion of CD8+CD57+ cells. This sample was sequenced with an Illumina HiSeq 2000. Genomic DNA was used as template for profiling of TCR beta VDJ combinations and CDR3 sequences. Using fastp trimming at Q25 and MiXCR clonotype assembly, TCRdb reanalyzed the public sequencing data and kept in-frame beta chains. Rows with a matching CDR3 protein are joined into one entry that keeps the most common DNA and genes. Present in this sample are 160,000 or so distinct CDR3 sequences, around half of which were seen just once. 3.2% of the sample rests with the top ten. Sequencing used sorted CD4+, CD8+, or CD8+CD57+ T cells (not recorded which) from PBMCs. These receptor sequences come from a human donor with aplastic anemia.

This clonotype has a count of ten or more. The rearrangement uses TRBV12-3 or TRBV12-4 and TRBJ1-2; D is unresolved. Trimming shortened V by 0 bases and J by 5 bases, and 10 bases separated the two germline ends. This CDR3 has 14 residues. The chain's CDR3 is CASSLAGGGYGYTF. The DNA of the CDR3 is TGTGCCAGCAGTTTAGCAGGTGGCGGGTATGGCTACACCTTC.

This clonotype was counted many times. The chain joins TRBV3-1 to TRBJ2-5; D might be TRBD1 (5 bases). Per the germline V gene, CDR1 is LGHDT and CDR2 is YNNKEL (reference sequence). The CDR3 length is 15 residues. V dropped 2 bases and J dropped 2 bases, with 12 bases sitting between them. The CDR3 DNA reads TGTGCCAGCAGCCAATCGACAGCAGTTCAAGAGACCCAGTACTTC. Protein sequence: CASSQSTAVQETQYF.

This chain uses TRBV10-2 with TRBJ1-2; unclear D gene. V was clipped by 10 bases and J by 6 bases, with 15 bases between them. CDR3 length equals 12 residues. CDR1 WSHSY and CDR2 SAAADI come from the germline V gene. The CDR3 sequence: CATETDTDGYTF. In nucleotides, the CDR3 is TGCGCCACGGAGACGGATACTGATGGCTACACCTTC.

The chain employs TRBV3-1 and TRBJ2-5; 7 nucleotides align to TRBD2. With V trimmed by 0 bases and J by 5 bases, 12 bases remained unmatched. CDR1 and CDR2 (germline): LGHDT, YNNKEL (reference sequence). The CDR3 totals 17 residues. This CDR3 is CASSQEGRKREGETQYF. For the CDR3, the DNA is TGTGCCAGCAGCCAAGAAGGTCGGAAGCGGGAAGGGGAGACCCAGTACTTC.

The sample holds many counts of this clonotype. V usage is TRBV6-5 and J usage is TRBJ1-1, with D possibly matching TRBD1 (5 bases). Looked up from germline, CDR1 is MNHEY and CDR2 is SVGAGI. V was shortened by 2 bases and J by 2 bases, with 9 bases between the two germline ends. The CDR3 has 14 amino acids. The CDR3 region is CASSYARANTEAFF. The CDR3 coding sequence is TGTGCCAGCAGTTACGCCAGGGCCAACACTGAAGCTTTCTTT.

This clonotype was detected only a few times. V gene TRBV18 combines with J gene TRBJ2-3; D gene unclear. The CDR3 extends over 13 amino acids. Looked up from germline, CDR1 is KGHSH and CDR2 is LQKENI. Trimming pared 2 bases from V and 2 bases from J, leaving 5 bases between. The DNA for the CDR3 is TGTGCCAGCTCACCAGGATCCACAGATACGCAGTATTTT. Translation: CASSPGSTDTQYF.

This clonotype was found many times. This chain links TRBV2 with TRBJ2-2; 8 nucleotides line up with TRBD2. Germline V gene lookup returns CDR1 SNHLY and CDR2 FYNNEI. The CDR3 loop spans 15 amino acids. The ends lost 3 bases at V and 6 bases at J; junction bases unmatched: 6. The CDR3 DNA is TGTGCCAGCAGTGAGGCCAGCGGGAGTGCCGGGGAGCTGTTTTTT. This sequence encodes CASSEASGSAGELFF.

There are many counts of this clonotype. This chain joins TRBV19 and TRBJ1-2; 8 bases line up with TRBD1. This CDR3 spans 15 amino acids. The V gene end was trimmed by 4 bases and the J gene end by 1 base; junction bases not matched to a gene: 5. In germline, CDR1 is LNHDA, CDR2 SQIVND (reference sequence). CDR3 bases: TGTGCCAGTAGTACCCGGACAGGGAGTAACTATGGCTACACCTTC. As protein: CASSTRTGSNYGYTF.

This clonotype was recorded a few times. This chain joins TRBV5-1 and TRBJ2-2; D gene unclear. V was cut by 4 bases and J by 2 bases, with 9 bases left in between. Germline CDR1 SGHRS, CDR2 YFSETQ. The CDR3 spans 14 residues. CDR3 nucleotides: TGCGCCAGCAGCGCTCGGGCTAACACCGGGGAGCTGTTTTTT. This codes for CASSARANTGELFF.

This chain joins TRBV29-1 and TRBJ2-5; D may correspond to TRBD1 or TRBD2 (5 bases each). The CDR3 runs to 13 residues. V was trimmed by 4 bases and J by 1 base, leaving 10 bases between them. CDR1 and CDR2 (germline): SQVTM, ANQGSEA. For the CDR3, the DNA is TGCAGCGTTGTAAACGGGACCCAAGAGACCCAGTACTTC. Encoded protein: CSVVNGTQETQYF. The variable domain in full, with the rest retrieved from reference TRBV29-1 and TRBJ2-5, is SAVISQKPSRDICQRGTSLTIQCQVDSQVTMMFWYRQQPGQSLTLIATANQGSEATYESGFVIDKFPISRPNLTFSTLTVSNMSPEDSSIYLCSVVNGTQETQYFGPGTRLLVL.

This clonotype was observed many times. The chain combines TRBV7-2 with TRBJ2-1; D might be TRBD2 (6 bases). The CDR3 spans 15 residues. V was trimmed by 3 bases and J by 5 bases, leaving 14 bases between them. Germline CDR1 is SGHTA and CDR2 is FQGNSA. CDR3 protein: CASSLGGGNDNEQFF. In DNA, the CDR3 is TGTGCCAGCAGCTTGGGTGGAGGGAACGACAATGAGCAGTTCTTC.